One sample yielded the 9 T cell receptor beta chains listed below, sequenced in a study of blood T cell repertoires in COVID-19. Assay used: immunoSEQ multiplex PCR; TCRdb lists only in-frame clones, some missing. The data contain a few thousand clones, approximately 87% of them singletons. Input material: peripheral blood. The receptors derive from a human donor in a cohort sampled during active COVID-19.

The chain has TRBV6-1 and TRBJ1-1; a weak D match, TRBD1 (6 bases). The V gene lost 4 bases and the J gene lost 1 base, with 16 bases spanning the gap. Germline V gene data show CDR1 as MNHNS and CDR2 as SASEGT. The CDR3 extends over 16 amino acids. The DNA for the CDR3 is TGTGCCAGCAGTGCGGACAGCCAGATAGGGAACACTGAAGCTTTCTTT. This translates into CASSADSQIGNTEAFF.

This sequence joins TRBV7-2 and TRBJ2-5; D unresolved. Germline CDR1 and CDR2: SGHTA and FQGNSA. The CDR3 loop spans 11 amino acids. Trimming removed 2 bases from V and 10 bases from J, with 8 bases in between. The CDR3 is CASSLSQVQYF. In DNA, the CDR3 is TGTGCCAGCAGCTTATCTCAGGTCCAGTACTTC.

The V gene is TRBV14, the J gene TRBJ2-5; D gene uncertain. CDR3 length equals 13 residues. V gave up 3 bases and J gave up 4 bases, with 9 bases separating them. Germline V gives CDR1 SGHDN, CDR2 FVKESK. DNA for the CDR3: TGTGCCAGCAGCCACCGAGAGTCAGAGACCCAGTACTTC. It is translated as CASSHRESETQYF.

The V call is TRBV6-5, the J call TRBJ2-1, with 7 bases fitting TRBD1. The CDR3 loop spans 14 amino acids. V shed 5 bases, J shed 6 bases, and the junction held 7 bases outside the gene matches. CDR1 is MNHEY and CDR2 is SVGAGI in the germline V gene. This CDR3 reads CASSRRRQGNEQFF. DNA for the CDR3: TGTGCCAGCAGTAGGCGAAGACAGGGCAATGAGCAGTTCTTC.

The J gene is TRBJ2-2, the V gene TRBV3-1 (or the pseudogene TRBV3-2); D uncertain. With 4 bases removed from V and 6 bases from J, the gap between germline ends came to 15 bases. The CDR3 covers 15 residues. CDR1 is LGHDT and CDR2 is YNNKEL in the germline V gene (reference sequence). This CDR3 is CASSPRSAGAGELFF. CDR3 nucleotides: TGTGCCAGCAGCCCCAGATCTGCAGGCGCCGGGGAGCTGTTTTTT.

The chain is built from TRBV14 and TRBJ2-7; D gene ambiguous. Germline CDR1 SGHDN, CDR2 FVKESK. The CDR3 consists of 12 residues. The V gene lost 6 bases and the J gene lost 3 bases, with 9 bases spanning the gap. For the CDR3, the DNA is TGTGCCAGCAGGCAAACTAACTACGAGCAGTACTTC. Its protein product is CASRQTNYEQYF.

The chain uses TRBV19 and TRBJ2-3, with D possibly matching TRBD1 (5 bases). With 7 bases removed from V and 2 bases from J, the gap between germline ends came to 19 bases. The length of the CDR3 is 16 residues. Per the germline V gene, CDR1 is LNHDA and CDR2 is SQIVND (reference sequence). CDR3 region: CASTPEWYRSTDTQYF. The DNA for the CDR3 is TGTGCCAGTACCCCTGAGTGGTACAGGTCCACAGATACGCAGTATTTT.

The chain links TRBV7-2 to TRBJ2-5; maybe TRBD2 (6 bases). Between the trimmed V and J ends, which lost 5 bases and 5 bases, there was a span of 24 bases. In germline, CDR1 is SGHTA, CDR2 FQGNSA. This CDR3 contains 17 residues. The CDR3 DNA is TGTGCCAGCAGCGGCGGACTATCGGCCCCTTTCCAGGAGACCCAGTACTTC. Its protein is CASSGGLSAPFQETQYF.

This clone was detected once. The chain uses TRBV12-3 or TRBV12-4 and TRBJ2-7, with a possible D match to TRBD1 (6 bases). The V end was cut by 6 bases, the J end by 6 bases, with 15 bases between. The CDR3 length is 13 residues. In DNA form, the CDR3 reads TGTGCCAGCAGCCGAAATTCAGGGGCCGAGCAGTACTTC. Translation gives CASSRNSGAEQYF.